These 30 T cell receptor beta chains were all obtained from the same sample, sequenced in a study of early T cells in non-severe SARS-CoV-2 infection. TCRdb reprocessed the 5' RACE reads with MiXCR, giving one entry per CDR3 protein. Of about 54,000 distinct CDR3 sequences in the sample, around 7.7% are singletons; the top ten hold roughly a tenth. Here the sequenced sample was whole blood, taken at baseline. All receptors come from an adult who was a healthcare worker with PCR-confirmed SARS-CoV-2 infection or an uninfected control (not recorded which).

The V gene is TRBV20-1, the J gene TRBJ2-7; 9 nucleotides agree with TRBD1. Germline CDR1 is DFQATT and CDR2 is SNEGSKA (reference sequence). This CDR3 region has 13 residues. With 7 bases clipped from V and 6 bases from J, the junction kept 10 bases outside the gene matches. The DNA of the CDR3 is TGCAGTGGGGACAGGGTAGAAACTATCGAGCAGTACTTC. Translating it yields CSGDRVETIEQYF.

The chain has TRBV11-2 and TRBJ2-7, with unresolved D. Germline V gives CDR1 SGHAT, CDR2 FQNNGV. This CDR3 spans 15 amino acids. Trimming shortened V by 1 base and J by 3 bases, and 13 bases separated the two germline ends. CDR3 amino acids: CASSLGLTARYEQYF. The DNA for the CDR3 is TGTGCCAGCAGCTTAGGCCTCACTGCGCGCTACGAGCAGTACTTC.

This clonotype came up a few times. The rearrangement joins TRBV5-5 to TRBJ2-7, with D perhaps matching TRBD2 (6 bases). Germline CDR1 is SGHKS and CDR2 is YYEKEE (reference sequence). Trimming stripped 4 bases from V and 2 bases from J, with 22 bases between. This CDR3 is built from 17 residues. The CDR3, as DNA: TGTGCCAGCAGCCGAATTATGGGACTTCAATCTCCCTACGAGCAGTACTTC. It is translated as CASSRIMGLQSPYEQYF.

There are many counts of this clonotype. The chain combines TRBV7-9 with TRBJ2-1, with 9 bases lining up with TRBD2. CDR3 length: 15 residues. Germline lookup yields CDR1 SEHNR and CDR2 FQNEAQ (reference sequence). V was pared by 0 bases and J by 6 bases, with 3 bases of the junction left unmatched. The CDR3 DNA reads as TGTGCCAGCAGCTTAGCGGCGGGAGGGGTCAATGAGCAGTTCTTC. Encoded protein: CASSLAAGGVNEQFF.

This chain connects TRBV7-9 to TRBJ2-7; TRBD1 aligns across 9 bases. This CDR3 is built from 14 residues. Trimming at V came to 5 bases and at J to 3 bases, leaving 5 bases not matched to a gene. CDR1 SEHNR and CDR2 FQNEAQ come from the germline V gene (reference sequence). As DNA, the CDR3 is TGTGCCAGCAGCATCACAGGGGGCAGCTACGAGCAGTACTTC. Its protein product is CASSITGGSYEQYF.

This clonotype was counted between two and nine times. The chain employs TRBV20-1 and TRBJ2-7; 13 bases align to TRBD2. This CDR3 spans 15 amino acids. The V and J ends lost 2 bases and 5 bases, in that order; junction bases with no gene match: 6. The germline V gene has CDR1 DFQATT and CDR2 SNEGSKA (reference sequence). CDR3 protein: CSARPGTSGTNEQYF. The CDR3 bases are TGCAGTGCTAGACCCGGGACTAGCGGGACTAACGAGCAGTACTTC.

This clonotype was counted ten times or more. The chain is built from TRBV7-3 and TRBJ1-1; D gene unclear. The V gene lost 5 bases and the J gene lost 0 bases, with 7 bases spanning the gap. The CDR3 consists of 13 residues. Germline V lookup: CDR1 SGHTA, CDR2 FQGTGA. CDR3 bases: TGTGCCAGCAGCCAAGGCGTGAACACTGAAGCTTTCTTT. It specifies CASSQGVNTEAFF.

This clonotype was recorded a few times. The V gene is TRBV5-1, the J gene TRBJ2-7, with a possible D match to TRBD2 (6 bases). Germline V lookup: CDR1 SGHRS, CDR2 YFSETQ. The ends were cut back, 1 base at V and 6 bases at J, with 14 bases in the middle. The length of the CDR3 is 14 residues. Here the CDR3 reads CASSLSRTISEQYF. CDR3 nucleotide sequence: TGCGCCAGCAGCTTGTCCAGGACTATCAGCGAGCAGTACTTC. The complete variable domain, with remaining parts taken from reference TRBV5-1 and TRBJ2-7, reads KAGVTQTPRYLIKTRGQQVTLSCSPISGHRSVSWYQQTPGQGLQFLFEYFSETQRNKGNFPGRFSGRQFSNSRSEMNVSTLELGDSALYLCASSLSRTISEQYFGPGTRLTVT.

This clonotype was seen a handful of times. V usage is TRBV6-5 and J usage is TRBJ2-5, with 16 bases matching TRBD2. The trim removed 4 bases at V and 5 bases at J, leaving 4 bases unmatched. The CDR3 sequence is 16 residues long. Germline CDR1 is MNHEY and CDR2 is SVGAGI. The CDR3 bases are TGTGCCAGCAGTTCAACGGGACTAGCGGGAGGGGAGACCCAGTACTTC. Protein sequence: CASSSTGLAGGETQYF.

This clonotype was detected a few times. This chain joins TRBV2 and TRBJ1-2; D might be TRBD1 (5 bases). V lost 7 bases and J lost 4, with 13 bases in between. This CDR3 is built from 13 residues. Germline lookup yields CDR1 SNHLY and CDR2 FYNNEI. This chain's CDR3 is CASTEGILYGYTF. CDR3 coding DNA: TGTGCCAGCACCGAGGGGATCCTCTATGGCTACACCTTC.

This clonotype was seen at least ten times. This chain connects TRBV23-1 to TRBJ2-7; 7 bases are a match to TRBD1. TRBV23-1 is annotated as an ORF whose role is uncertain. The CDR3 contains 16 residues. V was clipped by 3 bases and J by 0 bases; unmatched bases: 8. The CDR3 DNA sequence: TGCGCCAGCAGTCACGAGACAGGGATAAGCTCCTACGAGCAGTACTTC. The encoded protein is CASSHETGISSYEQYF.

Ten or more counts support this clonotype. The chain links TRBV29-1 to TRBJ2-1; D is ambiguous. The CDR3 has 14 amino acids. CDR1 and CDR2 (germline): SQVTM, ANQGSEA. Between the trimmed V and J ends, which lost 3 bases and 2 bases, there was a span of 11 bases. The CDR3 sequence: CSVEFNRAYNEQFF. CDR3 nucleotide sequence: TGCAGCGTTGAGTTCAACCGGGCCTACAATGAGCAGTTCTTC.

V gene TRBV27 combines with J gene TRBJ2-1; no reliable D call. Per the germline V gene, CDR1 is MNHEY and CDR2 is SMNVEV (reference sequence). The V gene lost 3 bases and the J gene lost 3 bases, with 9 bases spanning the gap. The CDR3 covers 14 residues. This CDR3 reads CASSFFSDYNEQFF. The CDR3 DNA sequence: TGTGCCAGCAGTTTTTTTAGTGACTACAATGAGCAGTTCTTC.

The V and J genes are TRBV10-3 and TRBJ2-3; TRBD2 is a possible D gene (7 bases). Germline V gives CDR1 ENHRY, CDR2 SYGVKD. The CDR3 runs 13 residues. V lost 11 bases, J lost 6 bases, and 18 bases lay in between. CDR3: CASSAGAGDTQYF. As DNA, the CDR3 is TGTGCCTCCTCCGCGGGGGCCGGGGATACGCAGTATTTT.

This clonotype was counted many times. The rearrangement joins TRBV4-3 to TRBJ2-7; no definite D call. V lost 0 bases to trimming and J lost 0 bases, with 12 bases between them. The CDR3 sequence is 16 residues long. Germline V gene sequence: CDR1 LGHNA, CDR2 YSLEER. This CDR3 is CASSQDLGWASYEQYF. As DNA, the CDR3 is TGCGCCAGCAGCCAAGATTTGGGATGGGCCTCCTACGAGCAGTACTTC.

The CDR3 DNA is TGTGCCTCCGGGCGGGAGAACACCGGGGAGCTGTTTTTT. Its protein is CASGRENTGELFF. This sequence joins TRBV9 and TRBJ2-2; tentative D call: TRBD2 (6 bases). CDR1 and CDR2 from the germline V gene are SGDLS and YYNGEE. V lost 10 bases and J 1 base, leaving 11 bases between the germline ends. The CDR3 runs 13 residues. Looking up the rest from reference TRBV9 and TRBJ2-2 gives the full variable domain: DSGVTQTPKHLITATGQRVTLRCSPRSGDLSVYWYQQSLDQGLQFLIQYYNGEERAKGNILERFSAQQFPDLHSELNLSSLELGDSALYFCASGRENTGELFFGEGSRLTVL.

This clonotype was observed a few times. The CDR3 DNA is TGTGCCAGCAGCCCCCGGGAGGGGATGGAGCTGTTTTTT. Protein: CASSPREGMELFF. This sequence joins TRBV7-9 and TRBJ2-2; 8 nucleotides agree with TRBD2. The ends lost 5 bases at V and 10 bases at J; junction bases unmatched: 6. CDR1 is SEHNR and CDR2 is FQNEAQ in the germline V gene (reference sequence). This CDR3 contains 13 residues.

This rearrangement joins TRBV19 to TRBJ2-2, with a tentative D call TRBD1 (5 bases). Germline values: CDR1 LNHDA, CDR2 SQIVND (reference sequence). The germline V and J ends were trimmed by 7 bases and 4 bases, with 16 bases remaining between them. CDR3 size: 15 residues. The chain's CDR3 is CASTVGVASTGELFF. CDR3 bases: TGTGCCAGTACAGTAGGGGTGGCGAGCACCGGGGAGCTGTTTTTT.

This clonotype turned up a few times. The CDR3 reads CSARDRLDEQYF. Written as DNA, the CDR3 is TGCAGTGCTAGAGACCGCCTTGACGAGCAGTACTTC. This chain connects TRBV20-1 to TRBJ2-7; D is undetermined. This CDR3 contains 12 residues. Between the trimmed V and J ends, which lost 0 bases and 5 bases, there was a span of 8 bases. CDR1 and CDR2 (germline): DFQATT, SNEGSKA (reference sequence).

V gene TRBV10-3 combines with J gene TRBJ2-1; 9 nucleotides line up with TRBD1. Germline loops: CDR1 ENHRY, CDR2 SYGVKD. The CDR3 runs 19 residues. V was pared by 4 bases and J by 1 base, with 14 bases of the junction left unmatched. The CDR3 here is CAISGSRTGVQKSYNEQFF. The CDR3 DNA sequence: TGTGCCATCAGTGGAAGTAGGACAGGGGTCCAAAAGTCCTACAATGAGCAGTTCTTC.

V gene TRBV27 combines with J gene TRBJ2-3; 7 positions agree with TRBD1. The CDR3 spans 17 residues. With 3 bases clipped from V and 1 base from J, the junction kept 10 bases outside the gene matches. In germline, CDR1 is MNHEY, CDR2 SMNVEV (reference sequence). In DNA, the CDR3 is TGTGCCAGCAGTTTTGTTTTTGACAGGGAAGGCACAGATACGCAGTATTTT. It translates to CASSFVFDREGTDTQYF.

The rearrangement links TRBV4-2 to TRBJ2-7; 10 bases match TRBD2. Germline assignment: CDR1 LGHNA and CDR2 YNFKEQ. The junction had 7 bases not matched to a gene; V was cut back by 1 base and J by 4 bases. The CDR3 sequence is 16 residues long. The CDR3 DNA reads TGTGCCAGCAGCCAAGTCGTGTCTAGCGGGAGTTACGAGCAGTACTTC. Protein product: CASSQVVSSGSYEQYF.

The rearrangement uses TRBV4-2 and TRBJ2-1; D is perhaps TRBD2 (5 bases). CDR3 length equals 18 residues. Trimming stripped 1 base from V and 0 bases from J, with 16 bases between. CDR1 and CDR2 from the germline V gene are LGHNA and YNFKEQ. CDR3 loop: CASSQVGFRGFSYNEQFF. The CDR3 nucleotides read TGTGCCAGCAGCCAAGTCGGGTTTCGAGGGTTCTCCTACAATGAGCAGTTCTTC.

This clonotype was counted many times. For the CDR3, the DNA is TGTGCCAGCAGCTTTGGGCGGGGGACAAAAGGACTAGCGGGAGTCGAGCAGTACTTC. It encodes CASSFGRGTKGLAGVEQYF. The chain couples TRBV11-2 to TRBJ2-7; 13 bases line up with TRBD2. Looked up from germline, CDR1 is SGHAT and CDR2 is FQNNGV. The CDR3 runs to 19 residues. Germline trimming cut 3 bases from V and 6 bases from J; bases unmatched to any gene: 17.

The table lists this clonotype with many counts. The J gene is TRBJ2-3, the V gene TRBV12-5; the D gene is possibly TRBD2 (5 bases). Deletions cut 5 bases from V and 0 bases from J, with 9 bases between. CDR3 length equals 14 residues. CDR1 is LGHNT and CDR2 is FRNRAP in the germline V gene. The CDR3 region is CASGSGYSTDTQYF. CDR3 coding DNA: TGTGCTAGTGGTAGCGGATATAGCACAGATACGCAGTATTTT.

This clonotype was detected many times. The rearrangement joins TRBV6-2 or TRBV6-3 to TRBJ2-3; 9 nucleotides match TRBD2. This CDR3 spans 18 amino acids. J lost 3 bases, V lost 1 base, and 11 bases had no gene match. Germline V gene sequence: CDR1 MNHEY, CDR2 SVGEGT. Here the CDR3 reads CASSYFVDSGSPTDTQYF. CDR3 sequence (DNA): TGTGCCAGCAGTTACTTCGTTGATAGCGGGAGTCCGACAGATACGCAGTATTTT.

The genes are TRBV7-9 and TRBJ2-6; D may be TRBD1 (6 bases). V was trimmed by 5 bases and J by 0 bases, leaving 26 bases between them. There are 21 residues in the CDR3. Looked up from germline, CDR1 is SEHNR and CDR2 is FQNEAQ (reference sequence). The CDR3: CASSPPQGLTPTSSGANVLTF. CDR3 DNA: TGTGCCAGCAGCCCCCCACAGGGTTTAACACCGACCAGCTCTGGGGCCAACGTCCTGACTTTC.

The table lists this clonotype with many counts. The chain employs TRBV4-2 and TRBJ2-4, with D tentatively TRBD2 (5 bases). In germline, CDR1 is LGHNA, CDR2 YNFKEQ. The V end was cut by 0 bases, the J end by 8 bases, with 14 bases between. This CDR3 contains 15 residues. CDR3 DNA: TGTGCCAGCAGCCAAGATTTGTCCAGGACTTACATTCAGTACTTC. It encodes CASSQDLSRTYIQYF.

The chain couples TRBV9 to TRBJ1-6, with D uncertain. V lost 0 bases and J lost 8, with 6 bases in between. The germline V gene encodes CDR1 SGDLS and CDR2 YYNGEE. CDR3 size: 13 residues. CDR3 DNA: TGTGCCAGCAGCGTAGAACGCGATTCACCCCTCCACTTT. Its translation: CASSVERDSPLHF.

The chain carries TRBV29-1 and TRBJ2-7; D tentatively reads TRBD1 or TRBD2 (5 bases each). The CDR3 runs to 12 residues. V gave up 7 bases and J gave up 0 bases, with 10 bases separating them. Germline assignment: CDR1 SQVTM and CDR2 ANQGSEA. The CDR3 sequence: CSAAGSSYEQYF. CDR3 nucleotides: TGCAGCGCCGCAGGGAGCTCCTACGAGCAGTACTTC.